The 23 T cell receptor beta chains reported below all come from one sample, sequenced in a study of breast tumors, draining lymph nodes, adjacent tissues. Breast cancer patients provided tissue from their axillary draining lymph nodes. A single record per CDR3 protein comes from TCRdb applying MiXCR to the multiplex PCR reads. The table includes under 350,000 distinct CDR3 sequences, more than 30% detected once. Sample: axillary lymph node tissue. The source of these receptors is a female donor with breast cancer. Some clones in this sample may be carry-over from other donors' samples.

Details on this clonotype: Given a much more abundant clone one base away, this may be a read error. The chain combines TRBV7-9 with TRBJ2-7; 7 bases match TRBD1. The CDR3 is made up of 10 amino acids. CDR1 and CDR2 (germline): SEHNR, FQNEAQ (reference sequence). For the CDR3, the DNA is TGTGCCGGCAGCTTAGACAGGGTAATCTTC. It codes for CAGSLDRVIF.

This clonotype came up many times. The gene calls are TRBV6-2 or TRBV6-3 and TRBJ1-4; a weak D match, TRBD1 (5 bases). CDR3 size: 15 residues. Germline CDR1 and CDR2: MNHEY and SVGEGT. The germline V and J ends were trimmed by 6 bases and 7 bases, with 18 bases remaining between them. DNA for the CDR3: TGTGCCAGCAGCCCAAGCCTCGGGGCCACTGAAAAACTGTTTTTT. The encoded protein is CASSPSLGATEKLFF.

The V and J genes are TRBV29-1 and TRBJ1-2, with D maybe TRBD1 (5 bases). From germline, CDR1 is SQVTM and CDR2 ANQGSEA. This CDR3 contains 10 residues. The CDR3 coding sequence is TGCAGTTCAGGGAGGGTCGGCTACACCTTC. This sequence encodes CSSGRVGYTF.

This clonotype was seen many times. The rearrangement joins TRBV20-1 to TRBJ2-1; TRBD2 matches at 7 bases. Germline trimming cut 6 bases from V and 4 bases from J; bases unmatched to any gene: 12. Germline CDR1 and CDR2: DFQATT and SNEGSKA (reference sequence). The CDR3 extends over 15 amino acids. The CDR3 protein is CSAQTGTNKYNEQFF. CDR3 DNA sequence: TGCAGTGCCCAAACCGGGACTAACAAATACAATGAGCAGTTCTTC.

In this sample, this clonotype turned up a few times. The rearrangement joins TRBV7-8 to TRBJ1-5; D unclear. CDR1 is SGHVS and CDR2 is FQNEAQ in the germline V gene. Trimming left V 5 bases short and J 14 bases short, with 22 bases between. The CDR3 consists of 14 residues. In nucleotides, the CDR3 is TGTGCCAGCAGCAGACTAGCGGGAGGGTCCTACGAGCATTTT. Encoded protein: CASSRLAGGSYEHF.

This clonotype was observed at least ten times. The chain employs TRBV7-9 and TRBJ1-5, with D perhaps matching TRBD1 (5 bases). This CDR3 comprises 14 residues. V lost 5 bases to trimming and J lost 5 bases, with 13 bases between them. Germline loops: CDR1 SEHNR, CDR2 FQNEAQ (reference sequence). CDR3 amino acids: CASSTAAGDQPQHF. CDR3 DNA: TGTGCCAGCAGCACAGCAGCGGGGGATCAGCCCCAGCATTTT.

This sequence joins TRBV14 and TRBJ1-6; possible D gene TRBD1, 6 bases. The germline V and J ends were trimmed by 1 base and 10 bases, with 17 bases remaining between them. Germline assignment: CDR1 SGHDN and CDR2 FVKESK. The CDR3 spans 16 residues. The CDR3 coding sequence is TGTGCCAGCAGCCAAGCGAGCGGGACAATGGGGTCACCCCTCCACTTT. It is translated as CASSQASGTMGSPLHF.

This clonotype was counted ten times or more. This chain connects TRBV7-9 to TRBJ1-6, with D hard to call. Looked up from germline, CDR1 is SEHNR and CDR2 is FQNEAQ (reference sequence). The CDR3 spans 13 residues. Trimming removed 1 base at V and 9 bases at J, with 7 bases between. CDR3 bases: TGTGCCAGCAGCTTAGATCGGGGTTCACCCCTCCACTTT. Its translation: CASSLDRGSPLHF. Looking up the rest from reference TRBV7-9 and TRBJ1-6 gives the full variable domain: DTGVSQNPRHKITKRGQNVTFRCDPISEHNRLYWYRQTLGQGPEFLTYFQNEAQLEKSRLLSDRFSAERPKGSFSTLEIQRTEQGDSAMYLCASSLDRGSPLHFGNGTRLTVT.

This clonotype has a count of ten or more. The chain carries TRBV6-1 and TRBJ1-2; D possibly corresponds to TRBD1 (6 bases). CDR1 is MNHNS, CDR2 SASEGT, per germline. The CDR3 covers 13 residues. The V end lost 3 bases, the J end lost 8 bases, and 13 bases lay between the germline ends. The CDR3 sequence: CASSDHRDSGYTF. The CDR3 DNA sequence: TGTGCCAGCAGTGACCACAGGGACTCGGGCTACACCTTC.

This clonotype occurred a few times. The V and J genes are TRBV11-3 and TRBJ2-3; weak D call: TRBD2 (6 bases). The V and J ends lost 5 bases and 3 bases respectively, with 24 bases between them. CDR1 and CDR2 from the germline V gene are SGHNT and YENEEA. This CDR3 region has 18 residues. CDR3 sequence reads: CASSPGGGINRGTDTQYF. In nucleotides, the CDR3 is TGTGCCAGCAGCCCCGGAGGAGGGATTAATCGGGGTACAGATACGCAGTATTTT.

To note about this clonotype: A much larger clone lies a single base off, so this may be a read error. The V call is TRBV6-1, the J call TRBJ1-5; D not resolved. V shed 5 bases and J shed 6 bases, with 17 bases lying between them. The CDR3 is made up of 15 amino acids. The germline V gene encodes CDR1 MNHNS and CDR2 SASEGT. The CDR3 region has the DNA TGTGCCAGCAGTCAAGACCGCTTGGCGGGTCAGCCCCAGCATTTT. Amino acid sequence: CASSQDRLAGQPQHF.

This clonotype came up many times. CDR3 loop: CSARGYRDTQETQYF. CDR3 in DNA: TGCAGTGCTAGAGGCTACCGGGACACTCAAGAGACCCAGTACTTC. The chain carries TRBV20-1 and TRBJ2-5, with D possibly TRBD1 on 6 matching bases. Germline CDR1 and CDR2: DFQATT and SNEGSKA (reference sequence). The CDR3 length is 15 residues. V was clipped by 1 base and J by 2 bases, with 14 bases between them.

This clonotype was counted many times. The CDR3 region has the DNA TGTGCCAGCAGCGTAAACCGATACGAGCAGTACTTC. Protein product: CASSVNRYEQYF. This rearrangement joins TRBV11-2 to TRBJ2-7; D gene unclear. Trimming shortened V by 5 bases and J by 4 bases, and 9 bases separated the two germline ends. There are 12 residues in the CDR3. Germline lookup yields CDR1 SGHAT and CDR2 FQNNGV. The full variable domain, completed using reference TRBV11-2 and TRBJ2-7, is EAGVAQSPRYKIIEKRQSVAFWCNPISGHATLYWYQQILGQGPKLLIQFQNNGVVDDSQLPKDRFSAERLKGVDSTLKIQPAKLEDSAVYLCASSVNRYEQYFGPGTRLTVT.

This clonotype has only a few counts. J is TRBJ1-1 and V is TRBV6-4; 11 bases fit TRBD1. The V segment lost 6 bases and the J segment 5 bases; nucleotides outside the gene matches: 5. This CDR3 contains 14 residues. CDR1 and CDR2 (germline): MRHNA, SNTAGT. DNA for the CDR3: TGTGCCAGCAGAGCCGGACAGGGGGCGACTGAAGCTTTCTTT. Its protein is CASRAGQGATEAFF.

In this sample, this clonotype turned up many times. The J gene is TRBJ2-3, the V gene TRBV19; D may be TRBD1 (8 bases). Germline assignment: CDR1 LNHDA and CDR2 SQIVND (reference sequence). The V end lost 7 bases, the J end lost 6 bases, and 20 bases lay between the germline ends. The CDR3 is 15 residues long. The chain's CDR3 is CASNSRGRERDTQYF. CDR3 DNA: TGTGCCAGTAACTCCAGGGGGCGGGAGCGGGATACGCAGTATTTT.

With regard to this clonotype: This clone may be a read error of a much larger clone one base away. The V and J genes are TRBV6-6 and TRBJ2-1; 9 bases are a match to TRBD2. Germline V CDR1 and CDR2: MNHNY, SVGAGI (reference sequence). V lost 4 bases, J lost 6 bases, and 10 bases stayed unmatched. The CDR3 consists of 16 residues. Here the CDR3 reads CASSCGLALGGNEQFF. CDR3 nucleotide sequence: TGTGCCAGCAGTTGCGGACTAGCGTTAGGGGGCAATGAGCAGTTCTTC.

About this clonotype: Just one base apart from a much larger clone, this may be a read error. The V gene is TRBV12-3 or TRBV12-4, the J gene TRBJ2-1; perhaps TRBD2 as D (5 bases). V was cut by 3 bases and J by 7 bases, with 13 bases left in between. This CDR3 comprises 14 residues. The CDR3 sequence: CASSFLARDNEQFF. DNA for the CDR3: TGTGCCAGCAGTTTTTTAGCGAGGGATAATGAGCAGTTCTTC.

This clonotype appeared once. Given a much more abundant clone one base away, this may be a read error. The chain links TRBV12-3 or TRBV12-4 to TRBJ1-4, with TRBD1 matching over 7 bases. J lost 5 bases, V lost 3 bases, and 15 bases had no gene match. The CDR3 sequence is 18 residues long. The CDR3 DNA sequence: TGTGCCAGCAGTTTCGCGGGGGGTCTAGGGGGCGGGAATGAAAAACTGTTTTTT. This encodes CASSFAGGLGGGNEKLFF.

This clonotype was detected many times. The chain uses TRBV9 and TRBJ2-3; 9 bases map to TRBD2. CDR3 length: 17 amino acids. Germline V gene sequence: CDR1 SGDLS, CDR2 YYNGEE. The V gene end was trimmed by 2 bases and the J gene end by 5 bases; junction bases not matched to a gene: 12. CDR3 residues: CASSVPSSGMEVDTQYF. The CDR3 DNA reads TGTGCCAGCAGCGTTCCCTCTAGCGGGATGGAGGTAGATACGCAGTATTTT.

This clonotype was counted a few times. The rearrangement uses TRBV6-1 and TRBJ2-1; D may be TRBD1 or TRBD2 (5 bases each). CDR1 and CDR2 from the germline V gene are MNHNS and SASEGT. CDR3 length: 14 amino acids. V lost 6 bases to trimming and J lost 9 bases, with 18 bases between them. The CDR3 here is CASSQRARDGEQFF. Here the CDR3 DNA reads TGTGCCAGCAGCCAACGTGCGAGGGACGGTGAGCAGTTCTTC.

This clonotype was counted at least ten times. The chain recombines TRBV7-6 with TRBJ2-2; possible D gene TRBD2, 5 bases. This CDR3 contains 14 residues. Trimming stripped 4 bases from V and 1 base from J, with 7 bases between. Germline values: CDR1 SGHVS, CDR2 FNYEAQ. DNA for the CDR3: TGTGCCAGCAGCTGGAGGTGGAACACCGGGGAGCTGTTTTTT. This translates into CASSWRWNTGELFF.

This clonotype was seen ten or more times. The chain couples TRBV11-3 to TRBJ2-7; no clear D gene. Germline loops: CDR1 SGHNT, CDR2 YENEEA. The CDR3 extends over 11 amino acids. Trimming shortened V by 5 bases and J by 2 bases, and 4 bases separated the two germline ends. This chain's CDR3 is CASSGPYEQYF. The CDR3 bases are TGTGCCAGCAGCGGCCCCTACGAGCAGTACTTC.

On this clonotype itself: The junction shows a germline mismatch at one end, possibly a read error. The genes are TRBV19 and TRBJ2-1; a possible D gene is TRBD2 (7 bases). CDR1 and CDR2 (germline): LNHDA, SQIVND (reference sequence). CDR3 length: 15 amino acids. The CDR3 region has the DNA TGTGCCAGTAGTATTCCGGGGGGCTCCTATAATGAGCAGTTCTTC. Its translation is CASSIPGGSYNEQFF.